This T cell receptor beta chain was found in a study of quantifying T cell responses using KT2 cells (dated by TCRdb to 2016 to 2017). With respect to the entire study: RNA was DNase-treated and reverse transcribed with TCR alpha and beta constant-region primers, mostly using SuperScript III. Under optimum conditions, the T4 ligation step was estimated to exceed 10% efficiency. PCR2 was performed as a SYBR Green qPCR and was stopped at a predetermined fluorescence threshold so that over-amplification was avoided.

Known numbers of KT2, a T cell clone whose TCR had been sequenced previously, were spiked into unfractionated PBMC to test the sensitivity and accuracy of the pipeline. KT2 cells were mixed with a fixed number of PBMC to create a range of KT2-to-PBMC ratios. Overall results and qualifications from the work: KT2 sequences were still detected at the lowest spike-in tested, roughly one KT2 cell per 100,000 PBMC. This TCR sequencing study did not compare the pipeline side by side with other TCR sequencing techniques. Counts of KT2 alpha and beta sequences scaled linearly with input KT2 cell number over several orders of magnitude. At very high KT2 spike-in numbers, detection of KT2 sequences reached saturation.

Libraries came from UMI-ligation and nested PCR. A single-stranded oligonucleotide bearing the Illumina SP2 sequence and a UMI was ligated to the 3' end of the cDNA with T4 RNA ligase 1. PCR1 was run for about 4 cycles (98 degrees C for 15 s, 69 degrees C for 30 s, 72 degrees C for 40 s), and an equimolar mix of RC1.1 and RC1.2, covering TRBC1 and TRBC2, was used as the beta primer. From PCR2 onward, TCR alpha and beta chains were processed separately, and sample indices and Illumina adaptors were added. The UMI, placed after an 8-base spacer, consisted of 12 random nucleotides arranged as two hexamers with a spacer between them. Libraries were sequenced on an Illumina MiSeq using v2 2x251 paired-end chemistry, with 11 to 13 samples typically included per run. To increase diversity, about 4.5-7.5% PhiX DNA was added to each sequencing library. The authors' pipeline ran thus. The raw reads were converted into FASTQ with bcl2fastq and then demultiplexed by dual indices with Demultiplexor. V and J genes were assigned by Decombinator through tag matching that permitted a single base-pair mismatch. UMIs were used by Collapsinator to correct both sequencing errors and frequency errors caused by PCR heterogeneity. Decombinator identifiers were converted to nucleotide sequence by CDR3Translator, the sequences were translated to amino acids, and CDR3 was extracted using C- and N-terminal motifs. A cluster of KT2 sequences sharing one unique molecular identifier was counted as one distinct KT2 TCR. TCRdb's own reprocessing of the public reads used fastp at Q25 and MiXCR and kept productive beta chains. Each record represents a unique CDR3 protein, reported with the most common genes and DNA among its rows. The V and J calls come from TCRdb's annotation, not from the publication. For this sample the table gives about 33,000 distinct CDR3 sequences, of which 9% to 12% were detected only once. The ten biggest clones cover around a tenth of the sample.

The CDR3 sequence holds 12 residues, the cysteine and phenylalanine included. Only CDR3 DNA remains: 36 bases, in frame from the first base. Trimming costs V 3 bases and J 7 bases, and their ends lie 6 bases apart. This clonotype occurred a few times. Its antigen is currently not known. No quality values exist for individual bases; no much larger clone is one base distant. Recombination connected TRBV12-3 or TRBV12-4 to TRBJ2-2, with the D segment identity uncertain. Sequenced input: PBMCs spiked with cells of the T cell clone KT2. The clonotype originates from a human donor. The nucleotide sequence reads TGTGCCAGCAGTTTGGTCATCGGGGAGCTGTTTTTT. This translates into CASSLVIGELFF.